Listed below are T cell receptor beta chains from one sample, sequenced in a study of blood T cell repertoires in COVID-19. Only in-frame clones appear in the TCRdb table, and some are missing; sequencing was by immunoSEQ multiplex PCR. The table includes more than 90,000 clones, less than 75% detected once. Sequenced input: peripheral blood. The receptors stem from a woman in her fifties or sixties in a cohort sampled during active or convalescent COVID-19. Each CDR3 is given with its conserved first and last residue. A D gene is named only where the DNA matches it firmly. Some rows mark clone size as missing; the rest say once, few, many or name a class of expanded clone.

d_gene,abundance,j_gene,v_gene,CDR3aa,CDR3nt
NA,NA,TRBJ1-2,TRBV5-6,CASSLSTGRNTF,TGTGCCAGCAGCTTGTCCACAGGGCGTAACACCTTC
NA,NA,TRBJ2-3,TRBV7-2,CASRPRVSTDTQYF,TGTGCCAGCAGACCCAGGGTTAGCACAGATACGCAGTATTTT
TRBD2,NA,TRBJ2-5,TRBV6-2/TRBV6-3,CASSYGGGKNQETQYF,TGTGCCAGCAGTTACGGCGGGGGGAAAAACCAAGAGACCCAGTACTTC
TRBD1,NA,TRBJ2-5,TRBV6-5,CASSPGQGLETQYF,TGTGCCAGCAGCCCCGGACAGGGGCTTGAGACCCAGTACTTC
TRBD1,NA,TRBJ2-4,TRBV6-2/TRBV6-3,CASSYPGTAQNIQYF,TGTGCCAGCAGTTACCCAGGGACAGCCCAAAACATTCAGTACTTC
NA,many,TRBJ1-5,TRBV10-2,CASTETGLNQPQHF,TGCGCCAGCACCGAGACAGGATTGAATCAGCCCCAGCATTTT
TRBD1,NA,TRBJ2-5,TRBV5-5,CASSKTGQAYQETQYF,TGTGCCAGCAGCAAGACGGGACAGGCCTACCAAGAGACCCAGTACTTC
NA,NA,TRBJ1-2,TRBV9,CASSVVQGNYGYTF,TGTGCCAGCAGCGTAGTTCAGGGAAACTATGGCTACACCTTC
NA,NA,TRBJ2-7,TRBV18,CASSQRQTYEQYF,TGTGCCAGCTCACAGCGACAGACCTACGAGCAGTACTTC
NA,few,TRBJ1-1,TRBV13,CASSFLVGGTEAFF,TGTGCCAGCAGCTTTTTGGTAGGGGGCACTGAAGCTTTCTTT
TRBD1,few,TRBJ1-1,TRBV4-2,CASSQEDRGRTEAFF,TGTGCCAGCAGCCAAGAAGACAGGGGGCGGACTGAAGCTTTCTTT
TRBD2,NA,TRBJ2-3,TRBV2,CASSRDYSTDTQYF,TGTGCCAGCAGTAGGGACTACAGCACAGATACGCAGTATTTT
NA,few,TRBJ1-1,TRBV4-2,CASSQVSGTEAFF,TGTGCCAGCAGCCAAGTTTCAGGCACTGAAGCTTTCTTT
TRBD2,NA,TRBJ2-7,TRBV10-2,CASSEPGTSGASYEQYF,TGCGCCAGCAGTGAGCCCGGGACTAGCGGGGCCTCCTACGAGCAGTACTTC
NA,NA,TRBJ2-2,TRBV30,CAWISGPRNTGELFF,TGTGCCTGGATATCGGGTCCTCGAAACACCGGGGAGCTGTTTTTT
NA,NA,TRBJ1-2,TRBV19,CASSISGLRGYTF,TGTGCCAGTAGTATATCCGGTCTCCGGGGCTACACCTTC
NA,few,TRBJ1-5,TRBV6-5,CASSYTSSNQPQHF,TGTGCCAGCAGTTATACAAGTAGCAATCAGCCCCAGCATTTT
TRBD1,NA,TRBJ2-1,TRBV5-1,CASSRPGQVNEQFF,TGCGCCAGCAGCCGACCGGGACAGGTCAATGAGCAGTTCTTC
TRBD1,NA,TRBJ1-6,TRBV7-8,CASSLVRKTGVSPLHF,TGTGCCAGCAGCTTAGTTAGGAAGACAGGGGTCTCACCCCTCCACTTT
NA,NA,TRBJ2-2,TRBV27,CASSDGSGVRTGELFF,TGTGCCAGCAGTGACGGCTCGGGGGTAAGGACCGGGGAGCTGTTTTTT
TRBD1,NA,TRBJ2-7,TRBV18,CASSPGTGGNYEQYF,TGTGCCAGCTCACCAGGGACAGGGGGGAACTACGAGCAGTACTTC
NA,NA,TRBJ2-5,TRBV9,CASNKGGGLQETQYF,TGTGCCAGCAATAAAGGGGGGGGTCTCCAAGAGACCCAGTACTTC
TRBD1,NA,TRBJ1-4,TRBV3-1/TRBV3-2,CASSQGDRGPATNEKLFF,TGTGCCAGCAGCCAAGGGGACAGGGGACCAGCGACTAATGAAAAACTGTTTTTT
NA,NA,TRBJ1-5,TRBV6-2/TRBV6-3,CASSGQPNQPQHF,TGTGCCAGCAGCGGACAGCCCAATCAGCCCCAGCATTTT
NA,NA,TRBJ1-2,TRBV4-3,CASSHRGNGYTF,TGCGCCAGCAGCCATAGGGGTAACGGCTACACCTTC
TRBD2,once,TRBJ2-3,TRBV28,CASRWLAGGGTDTQYF,TGTGCCAGCAGATGGCTAGCGGGGGGGGGCACAGATACGCAGTATTTT
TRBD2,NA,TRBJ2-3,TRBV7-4,CAGGDCTDTQYF,TGTGCGGGGGGGGATTGCACAGATACGCAGTATTTT
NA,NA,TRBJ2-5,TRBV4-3,CASSHRGGETQYF,TGCGCCAGCAGCCATCGGGGTGGCGAGACCCAGTACTTC
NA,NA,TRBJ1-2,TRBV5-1,CASSLVQGDYGYTF,TGCGCCAGCAGCTTGGTTCAGGGTGACTATGGCTACACCTTC
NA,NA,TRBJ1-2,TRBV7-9,CASSPGQFGVGYTF,TGTGCCAGCAGCCCCGGACAGTTTGGTGTTGGCTACACCTTC
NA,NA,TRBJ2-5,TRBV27,CASSLNLETQYF,TGTGCCAGCAGTCTAAATTTAGAGACCCAGTACTTC
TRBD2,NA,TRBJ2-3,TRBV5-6,CASSLVSLAGGADTQYF,TGTGCCAGCAGCTTGGTCTCACTAGCGGGGGGCGCAGATACGCAGTATTTT
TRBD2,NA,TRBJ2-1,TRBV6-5,CASRTSGHNEQFF,TGTGCCAGCCGGACTAGCGGACACAATGAGCAGTTCTTC
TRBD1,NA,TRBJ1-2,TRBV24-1,CATSDAGTGDYGYTF,TGTGCCACCAGTGATGCCGGGACAGGGGACTATGGCTACACCTTC
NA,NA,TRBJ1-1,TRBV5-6,CASSLNMGFRAEAFF,TGTGCCAGCAGCTTGAATATGGGATTCAGGGCTGAAGCTTTCTTT
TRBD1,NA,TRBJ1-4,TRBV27,CASSATPGGSNEKLFF,TGTGCCAGCAGTGCTACGCCAGGGGGCTCTAATGAAAAACTGTTTTTT
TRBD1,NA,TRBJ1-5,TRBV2,CASSVGRGNQPQHF,TGTGCCAGCAGTGTGGGCAGGGGGAATCAGCCCCAGCATTTT
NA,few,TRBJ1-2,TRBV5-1,CASSLRTSSNYGYTF,TGCGCCAGCAGCTTGAGGACATCCTCTAACTATGGCTACACCTTC
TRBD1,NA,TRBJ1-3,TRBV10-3,CAISWDRAGNTIYF,TGTGCCATCAGCTGGGACAGGGCTGGAAACACCATATATTTT
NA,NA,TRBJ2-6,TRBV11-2,CASSLLAYSSGANVLTF,TGTGCCAGCAGCTTACTAGCCTACAGCTCTGGGGCCAACGTCCTGACTTTC
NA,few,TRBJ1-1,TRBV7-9,CASSPPNLNTEAFF,TGTGCCAGCAGCCCCCCCAACTTGAACACTGAAGCTTTCTTT
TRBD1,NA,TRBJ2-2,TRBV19,CASSKPGQRTGELFF,TGTGCCAGTAGTAAACCGGGACAGAGAACCGGGGAGCTGTTTTTT
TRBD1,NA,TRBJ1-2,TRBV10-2,CASSRGTGTNYGYTF,TGCGCCAGCAGTCGAGGGACAGGAACTAACTATGGCTACACCTTC
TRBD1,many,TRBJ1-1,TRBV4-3,CASSQGTGTDAFF,TGCGCCAGCAGCCAGGGGACAGGGACCGACGCTTTCTTT
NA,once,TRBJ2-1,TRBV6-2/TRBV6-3,CASSYAGIFAGDEQFF,TGTGCCAGCAGTTATGCAGGGATTTTCGCTGGCGATGAGCAGTTCTTC